This section outlines one TCR beta chain sequence together with its context. The target antigen is unknown. By quantitative 5'-RACE with molecular barcodes, the TCR beta libraries were made. TCRdb reprocessed the 5' RACE reads with MiXCR, giving one entry per CDR3 protein. The data hold roughly 440,000 distinct CDR3 sequences, with roughly 15% observed a single time. This sample was included in a study of CD8 T cells in ankylosing spondylitis. Findings of the study overall: Earlier reports found some motif variants in synovial fluid and blood in reactive arthritis. A TCR beta motif of roughly 8 highly homologous variants seemed to mark ankylosing spondylitis blood. Within matched ankylosing spondylitis synovial fluid, disease-linked clones were reportedly significantly enriched.

The CDR3 consists of 15 residues. Trimming stripped 1 base from V and 4 bases from J, with 10 bases between. Germline assignment: CDR1 SGHVS and CDR2 FNYEAQ. The receptor's source is a male donor with ankylosing spondylitis. The genes are TRBV7-6 and TRBJ2-2; D call uncertain. The sequenced sample consisted of blood, either unsorted or a sorted T cell fraction (not recorded which). The CDR3 protein is CASSLVVQATGELFF. The CDR3 coding sequence is TGTGCCAGCAGCTTAGTAGTTCAAGCCACCGGGGAGCTGTTTTTT.